This entry is about one T cell receptor (beta chain). Time point given: newly diagnosed GD, antithyroid drugs for less than 3 months. The TCR library was made from RNA that had been extracted from PBMCs in TRIzol. The germline V gene encodes CDR1 SQVTM and CDR2 ANQGSEA. V trimming: 4 bases; J trimming: 7 bases; junction bases outside the gene matches: 0. This CDR3 region has 11 residues. This entry belongs to a study of regulatory T cells in long-lasting Graves disease. CDR3-region Arm-PCR and iRepertoire HTBI primers produced the TCR beta libraries. Each CDR3 protein gets one entry after TCRdb re-called the multiplex PCR reads with MiXCR. The sample records some 370,000 distinct CDR3 sequences, over 9.5% being singletons. The same data also contributed to another study, on T cells in Graves' hyperthyroidism and ophthalmopathy.

The source of this sequence is a woman under 30 with Graves disease. The chain uses TRBV29-1 and TRBJ1-1; 10 bases are shared with TRBD1. Sequenced here: peripheral blood mononuclear cells (PBMCs), sampled at new diagnosis, from a patient treated with antithyroid drugs. CDR3 sequence reads: CSVGTGGEAFF. The CDR3 DNA reads TGCAGCGTTGGGACAGGGGGTGAAGCTTTCTTT.